This TCR beta chain was sequenced in a study of blood T cell repertoires in COVID-19. Overall study: The United States, Italy and Spain were the sources of the acute and convalescent COVID-19 samples. The analysed material was cDNA or gDNA that came from T cells, B-cell-depleted T cells, or PBMCs.

The authors' processing: From reference gene primer amplification, estimates of nucleated cell counts were derived. Repertoires were generated with immunoSEQ multiplex PCR, while TCRdb's copy carries only in-frame clones and drops some. V and J calls and clone size are as listed in that table; D and trimming were resolved from the DNA. The sample shows under 95,000 clones, over 65% of them seen only once. Between the trimmed V and J ends, which lost 6 bases and 4 bases, there was a span of 12 bases. In germline, CDR1 is LNHDA, CDR2 SQIVND (reference sequence). The length of the CDR3 is 13 residues. What was sequenced was peripheral blood. The sequence was collected from a man over 45 with active or convalescent COVID-19. The genes are TRBV19 and TRBJ1-1; D possibly corresponds to TRBD1 (6 bases). The CDR3 region is CASRVGQRTEAFF. CDR3 nucleotide sequence: TGTGCCAGTAGGGTCGGACAGCGCACTGAAGCTTTCTTT. Drawing the rest from reference TRBV19 and TRBJ1-1, the complete variable domain is DGGITQSPKYLFRKEGQNVTLSCEQNLNHDAMYWYRQDPGQGLRLIYYSQIVNDFQKGDIAEGYSVSREKKESFPLTVTSAQKNPTAFYLCASRVGQRTEAFFGQGTRLTVV.